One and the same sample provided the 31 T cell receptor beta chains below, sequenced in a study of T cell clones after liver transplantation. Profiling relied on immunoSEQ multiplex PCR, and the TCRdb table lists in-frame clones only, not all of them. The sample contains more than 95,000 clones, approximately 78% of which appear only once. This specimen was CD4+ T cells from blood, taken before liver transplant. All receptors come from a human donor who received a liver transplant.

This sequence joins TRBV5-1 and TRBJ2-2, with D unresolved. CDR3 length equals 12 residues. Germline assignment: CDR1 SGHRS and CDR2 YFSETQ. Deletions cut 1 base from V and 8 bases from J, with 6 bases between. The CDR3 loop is CASSLTVGELFF. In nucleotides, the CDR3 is TGCGCCAGCAGCTTGACTGTTGGGGAGCTGTTTTTT.

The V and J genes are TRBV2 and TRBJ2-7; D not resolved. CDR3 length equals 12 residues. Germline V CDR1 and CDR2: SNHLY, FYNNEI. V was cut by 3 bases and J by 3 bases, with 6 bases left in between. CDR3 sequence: CASSDAFYEQYF. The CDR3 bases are TGTGCCAGCAGTGACGCTTTCTACGAGCAGTACTTC.

For the CDR3, the DNA is TGTGCCAGCAGCTTAGTTACCGCCAAAAACATTCAGTACTTC. Amino acids: CASSLVTAKNIQYF. The V gene is TRBV7-2, the J gene TRBJ2-4; D unresolved. The CDR3 loop spans 14 amino acids. The germline gives CDR1 SGHTA, CDR2 FQGNSA. V dropped 1 base and J dropped 1 base, with 5 bases sitting between them.

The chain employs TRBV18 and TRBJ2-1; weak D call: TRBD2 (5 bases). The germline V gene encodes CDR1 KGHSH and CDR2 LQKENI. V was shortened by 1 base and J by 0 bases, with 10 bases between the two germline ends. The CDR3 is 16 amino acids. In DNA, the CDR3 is TGTGCCAGCTCACCACGGACTGCGAGCTCCTACAATGAGCAGTTCTTC. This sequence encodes CASSPRTASSYNEQFF.

CDR3 residues: CASSQGAQGAAETQYF. The CDR3 region has the DNA TGCGCCAGCAGCCAAGGAGCACAGGGGGCCGCGGAGACCCAGTACTTC. The chain recombines TRBV4-3 with TRBJ2-5; 9 bases match TRBD1. The trim removed 1 base at V and 5 bases at J, leaving 8 bases unmatched. The CDR3 consists of 16 residues. Germline CDR1 reads LGHNA; CDR2 reads YSLEER.

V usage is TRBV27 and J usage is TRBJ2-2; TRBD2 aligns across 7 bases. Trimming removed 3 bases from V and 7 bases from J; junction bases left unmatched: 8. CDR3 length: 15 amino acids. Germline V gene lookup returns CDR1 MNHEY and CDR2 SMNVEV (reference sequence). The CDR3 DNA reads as TGTGCCAGCAGTTTTGCGGCCGGGGGGAGCGGGGAGCTGTTTTTT. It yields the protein CASSFAAGGSGELFF.

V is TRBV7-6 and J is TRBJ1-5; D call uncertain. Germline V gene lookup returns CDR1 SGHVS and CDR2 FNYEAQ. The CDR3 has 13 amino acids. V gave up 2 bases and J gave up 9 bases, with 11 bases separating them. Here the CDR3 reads CASSLRVLTPQHF. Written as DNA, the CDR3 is TGTGCCAGCAGCTTACGAGTTCTAACGCCCCAGCATTTT.

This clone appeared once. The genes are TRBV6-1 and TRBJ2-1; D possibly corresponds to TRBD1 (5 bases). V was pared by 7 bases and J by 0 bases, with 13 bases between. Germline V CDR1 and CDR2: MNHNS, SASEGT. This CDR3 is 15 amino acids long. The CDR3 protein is CASMSRAASYNEQFF. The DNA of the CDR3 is TGTGCCAGCATGAGCAGGGCGGCCTCCTACAATGAGCAGTTCTTC.

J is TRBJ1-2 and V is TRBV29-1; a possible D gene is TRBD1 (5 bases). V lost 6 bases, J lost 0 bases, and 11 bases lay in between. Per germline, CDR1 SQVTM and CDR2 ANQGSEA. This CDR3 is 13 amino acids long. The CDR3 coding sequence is TGCAGCGTCAGGGACGGACCTAACTATGGCTACACCTTC. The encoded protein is CSVRDGPNYGYTF.

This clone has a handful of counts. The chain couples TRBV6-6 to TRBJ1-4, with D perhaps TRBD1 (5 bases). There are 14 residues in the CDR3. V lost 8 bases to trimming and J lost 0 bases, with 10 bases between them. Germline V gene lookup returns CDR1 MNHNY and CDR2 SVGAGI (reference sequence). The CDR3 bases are TGTGCCAGCCGTACAGGATCAACTAATGAAAAACTGTTTTTT. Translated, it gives CASRTGSTNEKLFF.

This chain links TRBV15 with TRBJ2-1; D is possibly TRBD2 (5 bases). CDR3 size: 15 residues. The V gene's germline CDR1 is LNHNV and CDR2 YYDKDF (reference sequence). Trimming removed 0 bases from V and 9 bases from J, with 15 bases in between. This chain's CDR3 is CATSRDKAGRGEQFF. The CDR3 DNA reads TGTGCCACCAGCAGAGATAAGGCGGGCCGGGGTGAGCAGTTCTTC.

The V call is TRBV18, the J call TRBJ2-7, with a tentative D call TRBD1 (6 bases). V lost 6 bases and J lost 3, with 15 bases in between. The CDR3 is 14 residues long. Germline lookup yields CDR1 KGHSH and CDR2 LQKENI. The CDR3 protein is CASSQQGSNYEQYF. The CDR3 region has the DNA TGTGCCAGCTCGCAACAGGGAAGCAACTACGAGCAGTACTTC. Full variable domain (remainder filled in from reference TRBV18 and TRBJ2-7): NAGVMQNPRHLVRRRGQEARLRCSPMKGHSHVYWYRQLPEEGLKFMVYLQKENIIDESGMPKERFSAEFPKEGPSILRIQQVVRGDSAAYFCASSQQGSNYEQYFGPGTRLTVT.

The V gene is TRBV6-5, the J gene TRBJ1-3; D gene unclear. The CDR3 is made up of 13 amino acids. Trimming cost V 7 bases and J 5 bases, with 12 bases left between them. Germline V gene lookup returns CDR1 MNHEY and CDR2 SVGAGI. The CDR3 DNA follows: TGTGCCAGCACCGGACCGACCCGAAACACCATATATTTT. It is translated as CASTGPTRNTIYF.

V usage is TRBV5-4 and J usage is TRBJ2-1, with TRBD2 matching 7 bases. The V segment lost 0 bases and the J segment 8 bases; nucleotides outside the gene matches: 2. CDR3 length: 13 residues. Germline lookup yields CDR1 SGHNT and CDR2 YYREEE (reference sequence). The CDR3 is CASSLAGRDEQFF. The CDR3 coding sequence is TGTGCCAGCAGCTTGGCAGGGAGGGATGAGCAGTTCTTC.

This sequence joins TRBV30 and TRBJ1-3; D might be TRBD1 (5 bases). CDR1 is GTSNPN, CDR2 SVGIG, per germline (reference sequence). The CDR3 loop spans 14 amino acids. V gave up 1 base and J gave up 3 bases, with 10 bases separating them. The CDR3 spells CAWSEGLDGNTIYF. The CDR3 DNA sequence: TGTGCCTGGAGTGAGGGGTTGGATGGAAACACCATATATTTT.

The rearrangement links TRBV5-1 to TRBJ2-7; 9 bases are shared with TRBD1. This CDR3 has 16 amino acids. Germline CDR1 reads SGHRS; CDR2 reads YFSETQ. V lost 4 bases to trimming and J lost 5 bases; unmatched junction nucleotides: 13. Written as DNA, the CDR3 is TGCGCCAGCAGCAACAGACCCCGGGACAGGGTCAACGAGCAGTACTTC. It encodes CASSNRPRDRVNEQYF.

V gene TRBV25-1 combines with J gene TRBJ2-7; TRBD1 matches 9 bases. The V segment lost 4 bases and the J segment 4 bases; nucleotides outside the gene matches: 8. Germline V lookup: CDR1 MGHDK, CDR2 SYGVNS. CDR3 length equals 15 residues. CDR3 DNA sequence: TGTGCCAGCAGTGCGGACAGGGGCCCATCTTACGAGCAGTACTTC. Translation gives CASSADRGPSYEQYF.

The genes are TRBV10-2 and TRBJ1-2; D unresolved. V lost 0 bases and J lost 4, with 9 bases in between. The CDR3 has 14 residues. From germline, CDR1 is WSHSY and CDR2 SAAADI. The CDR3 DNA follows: TGCGCCAGCAGTGAGTCCGGTGGAGGCTATGGCTACACCTTC. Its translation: CASSESGGGYGYTF.

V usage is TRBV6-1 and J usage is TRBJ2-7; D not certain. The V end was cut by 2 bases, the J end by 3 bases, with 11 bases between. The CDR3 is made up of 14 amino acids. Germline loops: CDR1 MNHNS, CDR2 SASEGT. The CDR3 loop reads CASSESPDFYEQYF. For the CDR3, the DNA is TGTGCCAGCAGTGAATCGCCCGACTTCTACGAGCAGTACTTC.

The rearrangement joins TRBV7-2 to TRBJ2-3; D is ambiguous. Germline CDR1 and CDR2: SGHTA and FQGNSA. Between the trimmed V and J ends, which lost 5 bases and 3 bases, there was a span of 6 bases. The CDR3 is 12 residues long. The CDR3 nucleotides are TGTGCCAGCAGCCCGACTACAGATACGCAGTATTTT. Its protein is CASSPTTDTQYF. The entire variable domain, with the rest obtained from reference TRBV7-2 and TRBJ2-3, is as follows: GAGVSQSPSNKVTEKGKDVELRCDPISGHTALYWYRQSLGQGLEFLIYFQGNSAPDKSGLPSDRFSAERTGGSVSTLTIQRTQQEDSAVYLCASSPTTDTQYFGPGTRLTVL.

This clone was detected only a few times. CDR3 residues: CASSWGQDTQYF. Here the CDR3 DNA reads TGTGCCAGCAGCTGGGGACAGGATACGCAGTATTTT. The chain carries TRBV7-3 and TRBJ2-3, with 7 bases identical to TRBD1. Trimming at V came to 4 bases and at J to 6 bases, leaving 1 base not matched to a gene. This CDR3 is 12 amino acids long. Germline V CDR1 and CDR2: SGHTA, FQGTGA.

In DNA form, the CDR3 reads TGTGCCAGTAGTAACCCAGGGGATTCTGAAAAACTGTTTTTT. It translates to CASSNPGDSEKLFF. The genes are TRBV19 and TRBJ1-4; D may be TRBD1 (6 bases). The germline gives CDR1 LNHDA, CDR2 SQIVND (reference sequence). The CDR3 totals 14 residues. V lost 4 bases, J lost 7 bases, and 13 bases lay in between.

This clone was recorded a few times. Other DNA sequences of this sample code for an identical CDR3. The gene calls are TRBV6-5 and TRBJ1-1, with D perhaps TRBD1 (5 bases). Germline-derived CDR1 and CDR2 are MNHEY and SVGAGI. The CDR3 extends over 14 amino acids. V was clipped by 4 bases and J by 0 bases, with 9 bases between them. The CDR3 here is CASSSTVLNTEAFF. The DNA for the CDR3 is TGTGCCAGCAGTTCGACAGTTCTGAACACTGAAGCTTTCTTT.

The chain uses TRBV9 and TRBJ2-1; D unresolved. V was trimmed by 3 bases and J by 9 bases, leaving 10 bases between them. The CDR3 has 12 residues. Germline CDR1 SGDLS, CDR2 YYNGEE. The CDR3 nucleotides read TGTGCCAGCAGCGCAGAAATGGGTGAGCAGTTCTTC. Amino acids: CASSAEMGEQFF.

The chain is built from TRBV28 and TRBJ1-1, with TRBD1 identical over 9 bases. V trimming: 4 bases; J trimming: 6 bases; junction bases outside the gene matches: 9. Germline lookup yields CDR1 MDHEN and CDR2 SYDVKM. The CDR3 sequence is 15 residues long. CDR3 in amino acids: CASSSRDRVIPEAFF. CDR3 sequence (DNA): TGTGCCAGCAGTTCGAGGGACAGGGTGATCCCTGAAGCTTTCTTT. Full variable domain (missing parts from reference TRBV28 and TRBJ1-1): DVKVTQSSRYLVKRTGEKVFLECVQDMDHENMFWYRQDPGLGLRLIYFSYDVKMKEKGDIPEGYSVSREKKERFSLILESASTNQTSMYLCASSSRDRVIPEAFFGQGTRLTVV.

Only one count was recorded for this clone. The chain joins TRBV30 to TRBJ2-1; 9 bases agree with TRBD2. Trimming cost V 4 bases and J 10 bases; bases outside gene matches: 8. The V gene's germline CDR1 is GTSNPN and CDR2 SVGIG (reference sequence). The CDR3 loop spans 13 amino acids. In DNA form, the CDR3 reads TGTGCCTGGAATCGCGGGAGGGCCGGGGAGCAGTTCTTC. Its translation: CAWNRGRAGEQFF.

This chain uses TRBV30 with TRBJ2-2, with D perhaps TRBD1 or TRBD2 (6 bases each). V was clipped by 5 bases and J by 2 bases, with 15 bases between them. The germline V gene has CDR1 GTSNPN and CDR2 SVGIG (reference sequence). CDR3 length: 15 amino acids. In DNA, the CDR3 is TGTGCCTGGCGTCACCCCGGGGGCAACACCGGGGAGCTGTTTTTT. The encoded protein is CAWRHPGGNTGELFF.

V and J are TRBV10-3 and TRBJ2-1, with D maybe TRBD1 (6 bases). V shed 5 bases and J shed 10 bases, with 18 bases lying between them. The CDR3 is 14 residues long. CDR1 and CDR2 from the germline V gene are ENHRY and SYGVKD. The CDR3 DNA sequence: TGTGCCATCAGTTTGTCCGGGACATCACGGGAGCAGTTCTTC. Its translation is CAISLSGTSREQFF.

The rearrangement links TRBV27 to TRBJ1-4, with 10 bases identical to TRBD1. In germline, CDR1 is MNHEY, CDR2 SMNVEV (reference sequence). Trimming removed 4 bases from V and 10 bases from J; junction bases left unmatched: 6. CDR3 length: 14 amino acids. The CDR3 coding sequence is TGTGCCAGCAGTTCGACAGGGGGCGTTGGAAAACTGTTTTTT. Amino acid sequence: CASSSTGGVGKLFF.

CDR3 DNA sequence: TGTGCCAGTAGGAATAGACTAGCGGGCCAAACCGGGGAGCTGTTTTTT. It codes for CASRNRLAGQTGELFF. This chain uses TRBV19 with TRBJ2-2; 10 bases align to TRBD2. Germline CDR1 is LNHDA and CDR2 is SQIVND (reference sequence). V gave up 6 bases and J gave up 5 bases; unmatched junction bases: 9. This CDR3 contains 16 residues.

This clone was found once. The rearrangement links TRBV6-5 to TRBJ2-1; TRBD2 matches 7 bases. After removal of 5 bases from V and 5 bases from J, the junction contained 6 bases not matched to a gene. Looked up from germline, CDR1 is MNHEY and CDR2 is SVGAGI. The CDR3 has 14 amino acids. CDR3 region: CASSIGLGNNEQFF. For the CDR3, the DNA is TGTGCCAGCAGTATAGGACTAGGAAACAATGAGCAGTTCTTC.